The subject of this entry is one T cell receptor (beta chain). The sample is drawn from a study of cytomegalovirus exposure and HLA in healthy donors. PCR involved 60 Vbeta and 13 Jbeta primers. Profiling relied on immunoSEQ multiplex PCR, and the TCRdb table lists in-frame clones only, not all of them. The sample shows roughly 150,000 clones, approximately 83% of them seen only once. This CDR3 contains 15 residues. V was cut by 7 bases and J by 6 bases, with 21 bases left in between. CDR1 LNHDA and CDR2 SQIVND come from the germline V gene (reference sequence). Material: PBMCs. The chain is built from TRBV19 and TRBJ1-1; TRBD1 might be the D (6 bases). The receptor's source is a woman aged 18-29 years in good health and CMV-seronegative. CDR3 in amino acids: CASTGLPGAQSEAFF. In DNA, the CDR3 is TGTGCCAGTACCGGTCTGCCAGGGGCTCAGTCTGAAGCTTTCTTT.